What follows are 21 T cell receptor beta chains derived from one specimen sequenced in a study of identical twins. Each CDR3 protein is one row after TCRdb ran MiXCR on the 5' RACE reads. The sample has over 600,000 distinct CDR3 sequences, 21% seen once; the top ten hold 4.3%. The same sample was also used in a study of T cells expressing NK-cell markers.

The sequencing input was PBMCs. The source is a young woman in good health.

The CDR3 protein is CSARQNKNTEAFF. The CDR3 DNA reads TGCAGTGCTAGACAGAATAAGAACACTGAAGCTTTCTTT. This chain uses TRBV20-1 with TRBJ1-1; the D is unclear. Trimming removed 2 bases from V and 1 base from J, with 8 bases in between. Looked up from germline, CDR1 is DFQATT and CDR2 is SNEGSKA (reference sequence). The CDR3 extends over 13 amino acids.

The CDR3 spells CASRETGGAAYEQYF. The CDR3 DNA sequence: TGTGCCAGCAGGGAGACAGGGGGAGCCGCCTACGAGCAGTACTTC. V is TRBV6-1 and J is TRBJ2-7; 9 bases line up with TRBD1. The CDR3 is 15 amino acids. V shed 6 bases and J 2 bases; nucleotides not matched to a gene: 8. CDR1 is MNHNS and CDR2 is SASEGT in the germline V gene.

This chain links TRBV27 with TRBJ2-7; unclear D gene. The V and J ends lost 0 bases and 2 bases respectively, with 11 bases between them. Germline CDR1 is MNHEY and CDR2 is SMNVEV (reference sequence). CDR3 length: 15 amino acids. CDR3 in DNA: TGTGCCAGCAGTTTATCAGCCCGTGTTCCCTACGAGCAGTACTTC. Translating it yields CASSLSARVPYEQYF.

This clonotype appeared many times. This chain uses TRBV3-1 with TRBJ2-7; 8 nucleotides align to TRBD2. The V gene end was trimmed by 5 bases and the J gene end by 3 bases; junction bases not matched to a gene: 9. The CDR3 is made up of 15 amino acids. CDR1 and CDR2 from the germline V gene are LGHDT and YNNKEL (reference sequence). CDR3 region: CASSYREGLFYEQYF. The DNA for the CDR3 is TGTGCCAGCAGCTATCGGGAGGGCCTTTTCTACGAGCAGTACTTC.

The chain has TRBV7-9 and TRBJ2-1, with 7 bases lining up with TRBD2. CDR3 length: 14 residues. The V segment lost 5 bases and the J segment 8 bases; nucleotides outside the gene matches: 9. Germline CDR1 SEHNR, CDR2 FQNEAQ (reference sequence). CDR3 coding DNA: TGTGCCAGCAGCGAAAGGACTAGTTCCGATGAGCAGTTCTTC. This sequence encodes CASSERTSSDEQFF.

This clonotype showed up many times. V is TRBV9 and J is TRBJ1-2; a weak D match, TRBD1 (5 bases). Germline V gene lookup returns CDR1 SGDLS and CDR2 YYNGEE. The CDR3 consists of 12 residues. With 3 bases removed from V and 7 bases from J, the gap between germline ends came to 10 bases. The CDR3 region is CASSGRGSGYTF. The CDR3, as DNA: TGTGCCAGCAGCGGAAGGGGTAGTGGCTACACCTTC.

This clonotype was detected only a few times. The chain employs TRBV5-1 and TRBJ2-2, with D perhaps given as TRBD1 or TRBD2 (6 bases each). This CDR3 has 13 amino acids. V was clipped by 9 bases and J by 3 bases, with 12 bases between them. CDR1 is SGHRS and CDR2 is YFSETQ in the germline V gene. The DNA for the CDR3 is TGCGCCACCGGGGGCAGGGACACCGGGGAGCTGTTTTTT. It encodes CATGGRDTGELFF.

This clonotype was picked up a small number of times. The DNA for the CDR3 is TGTGCCAGCAGCTTGGTGGGCAGCGGAGGTGAGCAGTTCTTC. Its protein is CASSLVGSGGEQFF. The chain carries TRBV7-2 and TRBJ2-1; a possible D gene is TRBD2 (5 bases). The CDR3 covers 14 residues. Deletions cut 3 bases from V and 9 bases from J, with 15 bases between. The germline CDR1 and CDR2 sequences are SGHTA and FQGNSA.

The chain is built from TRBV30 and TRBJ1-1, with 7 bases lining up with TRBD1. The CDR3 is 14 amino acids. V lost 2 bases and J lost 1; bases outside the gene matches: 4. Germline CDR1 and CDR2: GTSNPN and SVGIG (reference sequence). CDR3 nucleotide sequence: TGTGCCTGGAGTTTGACAGGGACGAACACTGAAGCTTTCTTT. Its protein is CAWSLTGTNTEAFF.

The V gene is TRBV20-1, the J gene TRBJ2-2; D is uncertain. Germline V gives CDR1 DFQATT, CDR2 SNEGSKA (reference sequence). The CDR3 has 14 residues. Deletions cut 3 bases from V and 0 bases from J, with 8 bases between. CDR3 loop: CSASLGSNTGELFF. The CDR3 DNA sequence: TGCAGTGCTAGTCTCGGGTCGAACACCGGGGAGCTGTTTTTT.

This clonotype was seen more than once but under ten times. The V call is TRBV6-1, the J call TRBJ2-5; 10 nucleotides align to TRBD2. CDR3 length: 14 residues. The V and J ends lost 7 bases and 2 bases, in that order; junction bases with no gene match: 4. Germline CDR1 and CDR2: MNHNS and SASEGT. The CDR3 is CASMGTSAQETQYF. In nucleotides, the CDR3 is TGTGCCAGCATGGGGACTAGCGCACAAGAGACCCAGTACTTC.

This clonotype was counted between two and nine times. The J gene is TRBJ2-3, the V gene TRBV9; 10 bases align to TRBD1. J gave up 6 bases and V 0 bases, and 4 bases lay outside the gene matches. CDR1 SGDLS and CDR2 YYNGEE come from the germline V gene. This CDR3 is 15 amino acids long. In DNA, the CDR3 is TGTGCCAGCAGCGTAGTAGGGACAGGGGTCGATACGCAGTATTTT. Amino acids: CASSVVGTGVDTQYF. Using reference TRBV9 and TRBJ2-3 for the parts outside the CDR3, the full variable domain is DSGVTQTPKHLITATGQRVTLRCSPRSGDLSVYWYQQSLDQGLQFLIQYYNGEERAKGNILERFSAQQFPDLHSELNLSSLELGDSALYFCASSVVGTGVDTQYFGPGTRLTVL.

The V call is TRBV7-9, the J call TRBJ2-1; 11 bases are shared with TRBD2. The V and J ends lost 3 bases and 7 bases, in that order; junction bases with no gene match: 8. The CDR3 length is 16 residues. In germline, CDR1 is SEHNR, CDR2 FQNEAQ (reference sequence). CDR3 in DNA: TGTGCCAGCAGCTTCCGACTAGCGGGGAGGGGGAATGAGCAGTTCTTC. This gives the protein CASSFRLAGRGNEQFF. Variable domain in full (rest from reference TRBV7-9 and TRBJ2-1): DTGVSQNPRHKITKRGQNVTFRCDPISEHNRLYWYRQTLGQGPEFLTYFQNEAQLEKSRLLSDRFSAERPKGSFSTLEIQRTEQGDSAMYLCASSFRLAGRGNEQFFGPGTRLTVL.

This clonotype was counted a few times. The DNA for the CDR3 is TGCGCCAGCAGCTCACTAGCGGGGGTGGCAGATACGCAGTATTTT. Its translation is CASSSLAGVADTQYF. The rearrangement uses TRBV5-1 and TRBJ2-3; TRBD2 agrees at 11 bases. V dropped 3 bases and J dropped 4; count of bases not matched to a gene: 4. Per germline, CDR1 SGHRS and CDR2 YFSETQ. The length of the CDR3 is 15 residues.

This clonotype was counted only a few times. The CDR3 nucleotides are TGTGCCAGCAGCTTAGACCCGGGGCGCCCGGCCTACGAGCAGTACTTC. Its protein product is CASSLDPGRPAYEQYF. V and J are TRBV7-2 and TRBJ2-7; either TRBD1 or TRBD2 may supply D (5 bases each). The germline V gene has CDR1 SGHTA and CDR2 FQGNSA. The CDR3 runs 16 residues. V lost 1 base, J lost 2 bases, and 15 bases lay in between.

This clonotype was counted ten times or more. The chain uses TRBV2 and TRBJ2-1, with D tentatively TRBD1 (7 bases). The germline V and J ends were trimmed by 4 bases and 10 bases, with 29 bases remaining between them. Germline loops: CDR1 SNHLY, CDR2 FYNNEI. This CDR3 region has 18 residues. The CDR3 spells CASSGPAFSSRGTEEQFF. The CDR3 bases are TGTGCCAGCAGTGGCCCGGCGTTCTCTAGCCGGGGGACAGAAGAGCAGTTCTTC.

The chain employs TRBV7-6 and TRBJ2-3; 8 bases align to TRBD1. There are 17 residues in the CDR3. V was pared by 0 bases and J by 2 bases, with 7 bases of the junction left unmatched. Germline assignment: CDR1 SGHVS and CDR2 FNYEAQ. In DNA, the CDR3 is TGTGCCAGCAGCTTAGCGCGGTACAGGGGGTTCACAGATACGCAGTATTTT. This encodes CASSLARYRGFTDTQYF.

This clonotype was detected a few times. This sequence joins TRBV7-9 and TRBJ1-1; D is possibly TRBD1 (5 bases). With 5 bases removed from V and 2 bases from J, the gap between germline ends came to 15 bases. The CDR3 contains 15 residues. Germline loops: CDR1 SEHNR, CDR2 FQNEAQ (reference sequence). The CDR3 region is CASSRRQQANTEAFF. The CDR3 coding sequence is TGTGCCAGCAGCCGTCGACAGCAGGCTAACACTGAAGCTTTCTTT.

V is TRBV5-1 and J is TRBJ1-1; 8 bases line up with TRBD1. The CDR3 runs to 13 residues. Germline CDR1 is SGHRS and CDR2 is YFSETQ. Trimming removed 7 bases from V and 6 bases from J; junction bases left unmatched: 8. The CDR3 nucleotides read TGCGCCAGCGTCCCCAGGACAGGGTCTGAAGCTTTCTTT. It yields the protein CASVPRTGSEAFF.

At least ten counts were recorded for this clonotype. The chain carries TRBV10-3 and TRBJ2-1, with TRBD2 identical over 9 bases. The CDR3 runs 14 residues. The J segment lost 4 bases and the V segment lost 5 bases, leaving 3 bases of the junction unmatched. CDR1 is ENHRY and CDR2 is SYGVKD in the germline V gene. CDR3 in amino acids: CAISRLAEYNEQFF. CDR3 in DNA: TGTGCCATCAGTCGACTAGCGGAATACAATGAGCAGTTCTTC.

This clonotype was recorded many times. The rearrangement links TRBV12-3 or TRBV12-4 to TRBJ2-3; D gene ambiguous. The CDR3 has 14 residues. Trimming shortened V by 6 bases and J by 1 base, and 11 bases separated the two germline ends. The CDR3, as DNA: TGTGCCAGCAGCAGACTTGAGGGCACAGATACGCAGTATTTT. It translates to CASSRLEGTDTQYF.